The present T cell receptor beta chain was sequenced within a study of metastatic and nonmetastatic thyroid tumors. Prior to thyroid surgery, none of the patients had received any treatment. Germline V gives CDR1 MNHEY, CDR2 SVGAGI. V dropped 4 bases and J dropped 4 bases, with 20 bases sitting between them. This CDR3 has 18 amino acids. Using MiXCR, TCRdb re-called clones from the PCR reads. This table holds 25,000 to 40,000 clones, 7.4% found once. This clonotype originated in a female donor with papillary thyroid cancer or a benign thyroid nodule (not recorded which). Some clones in this sample may be carry-over from other donors' samples. The chain carries TRBV6-5 and TRBJ1-6; D unresolved. Material for sequencing was blood. In nucleotides, the CDR3 is TGTGCCAGCAGTTTAACTCCGGGAATGAGCTCATATAATTCACCCCTCCACTTT. Protein product: CASSLTPGMSSYNSPLHF.